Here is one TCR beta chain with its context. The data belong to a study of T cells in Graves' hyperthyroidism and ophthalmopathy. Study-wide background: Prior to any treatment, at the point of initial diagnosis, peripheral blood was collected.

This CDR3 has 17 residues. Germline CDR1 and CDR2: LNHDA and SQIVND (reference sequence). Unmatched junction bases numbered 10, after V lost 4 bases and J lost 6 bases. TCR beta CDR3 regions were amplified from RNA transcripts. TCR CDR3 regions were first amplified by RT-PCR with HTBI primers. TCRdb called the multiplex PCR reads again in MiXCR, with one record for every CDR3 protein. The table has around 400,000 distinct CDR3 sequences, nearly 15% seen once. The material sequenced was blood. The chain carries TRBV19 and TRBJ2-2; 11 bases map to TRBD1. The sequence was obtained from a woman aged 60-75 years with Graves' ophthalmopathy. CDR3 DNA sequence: TGTGCCAGTAGTAGGCGCGGGACAGGGGGTTATCCCGGGGAGCTGTTTTTT. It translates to CASSRRGTGGYPGELFF. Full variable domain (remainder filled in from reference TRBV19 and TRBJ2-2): DGGITQSPKYLFRKEGQNVTLSCEQNLNHDAMYWYRQDPGQGLRLIYYSQIVNDFQKGDIAEGYSVSREKKESFPLTVTSAQKNPTAFYLCASSRRGTGGYPGELFFGEGSRLTVL.